This T cell receptor (beta chain) originates from a study of T cell repertoires in cytomegalovirus infection. Study-wide background: CMV epitopes in the study were HLA-C-restricted (recently identified) and HLA-B-restricted (well studied). Indications of both CMV infection and matching HLA type were provided by public TCR beta signatures.

A remark on this clonotype: Its antigen is currently unknown.

The CDR3 spans 15 residues. From germline, CDR1 is MNHEY and CDR2 SMNVEV (reference sequence). V lost 0 bases and J 2 bases, leaving 5 bases between the germline ends. In TCRdb, the reads were re-called with MiXCR into one record per CDR3 protein. The sample records about 89,000 distinct CDR3 sequences, roughly 29% being singletons. Study-level results: Adding up the frequency of public TCR beta families identified people who carried CMV plus the relevant HLA. The ex vivo response was dominated by HLA-C-restricted CMV-specific TCR beta clonotypes.

The rearrangement links TRBV27 to TRBJ1-6; D is ambiguous. Here the sequenced sample was CD8+ T cells from cultured PBMCs, taken from culture after CMV antigen stimulation. The origin of this receptor is a human donor in good health (CMV status not recorded). Some clones in this sample may be carry-over from other donors' samples. CDR3 nucleotides: TGTGCCAGCAGTTTATCGGAGGCCTATAATTCACCCCTCCACTTT. Protein sequence: CASSLSEAYNSPLHF.